This T cell receptor beta chain came from a study of T cells and copy number aberrations in small-cell lung cancer. Findings of the study overall: Adjacent lung showed higher T-cell richness and clonality than tumors; density difference nonsignificant. The tissue was entirely formalin-fixed and paraffin-embedded, which is known to produce sequencing artifacts.

Donors were all either smokers or heavy second-hand smokers. Adjacent normal lung was taken at least 2 cm from tumor. This table comes from immunoSEQ multiplex PCR, and its TCRdb copy is limited to in-frame clones, with some not included. The sample includes about 6,600 clones, less than 85% of them seen just once. By proportion, this clone is large. The antigen remains unidentified. V lost 0 bases, J lost 9 bases, and 10 bases stayed unmatched. Germline V gene lookup returns CDR1 LGHNA and CDR2 YSLEER. The CDR3 is made up of 15 amino acids. The clonotype comes from a woman in her 70s with small cell lung cancer. Some clones in this sample may be carry-over from other donors' samples. J is TRBJ2-5 and V is TRBV4-3; 7 nucleotides align to TRBD1. Specimen: normal tissue next to the tumor. The CDR3 DNA reads as TGCGCCAGCAGCCAAGACACAGGGGCGCAGTGGGCCCAGTACTTC. As protein: CASSQDTGAQWAQYF.